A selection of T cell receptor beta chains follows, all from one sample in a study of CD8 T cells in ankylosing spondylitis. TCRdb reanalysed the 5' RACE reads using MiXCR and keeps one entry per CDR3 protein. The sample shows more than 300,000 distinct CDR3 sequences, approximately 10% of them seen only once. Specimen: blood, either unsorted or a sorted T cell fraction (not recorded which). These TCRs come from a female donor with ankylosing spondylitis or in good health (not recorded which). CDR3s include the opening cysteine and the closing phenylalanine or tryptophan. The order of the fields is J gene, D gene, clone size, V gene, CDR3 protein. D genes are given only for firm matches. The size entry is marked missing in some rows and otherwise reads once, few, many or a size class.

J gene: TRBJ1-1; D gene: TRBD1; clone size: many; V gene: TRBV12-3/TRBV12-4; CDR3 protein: CASSQDRGAFF
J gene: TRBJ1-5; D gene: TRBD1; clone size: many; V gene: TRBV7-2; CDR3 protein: CASRGQENQPQHF
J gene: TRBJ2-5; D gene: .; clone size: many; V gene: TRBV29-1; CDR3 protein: CSVEDYRETQYF
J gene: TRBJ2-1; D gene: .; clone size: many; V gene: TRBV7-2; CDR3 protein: CASSPSASSYNEQFF
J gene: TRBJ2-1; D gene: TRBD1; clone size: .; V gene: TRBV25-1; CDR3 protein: CASSDHTGAQFF
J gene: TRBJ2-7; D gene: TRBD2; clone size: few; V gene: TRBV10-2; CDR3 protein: CASGGASGVSEQYF
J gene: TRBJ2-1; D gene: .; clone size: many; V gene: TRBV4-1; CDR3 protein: CASSQARGSSYNEQFF
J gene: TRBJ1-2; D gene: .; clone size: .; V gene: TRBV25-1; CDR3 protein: CATREEWSYGYTF
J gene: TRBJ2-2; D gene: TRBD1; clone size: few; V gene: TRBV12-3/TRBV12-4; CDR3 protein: CASAPGQGYAGELFF
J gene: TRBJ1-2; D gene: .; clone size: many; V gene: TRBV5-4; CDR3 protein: CASSLAGFRGYTF
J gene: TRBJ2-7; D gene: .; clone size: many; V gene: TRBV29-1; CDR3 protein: CSVELELRESYEQYF
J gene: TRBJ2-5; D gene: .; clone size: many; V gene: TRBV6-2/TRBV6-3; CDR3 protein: CASSRRHWIRTQYF
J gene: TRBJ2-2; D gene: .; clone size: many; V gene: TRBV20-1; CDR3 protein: CSATGSNTGELFF
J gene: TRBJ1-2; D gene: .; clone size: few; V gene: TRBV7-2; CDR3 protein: CASSLARGEMGGYTF
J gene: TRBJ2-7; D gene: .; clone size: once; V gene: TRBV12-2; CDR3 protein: CASRHITSGKHGYEQYF
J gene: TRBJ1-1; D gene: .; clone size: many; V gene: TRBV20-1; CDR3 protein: CSAVVEGRTEAFF
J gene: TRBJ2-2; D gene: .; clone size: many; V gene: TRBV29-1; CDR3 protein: CSVVVGGKNTGELLF
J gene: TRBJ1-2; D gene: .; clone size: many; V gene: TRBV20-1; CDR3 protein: CSARVTAPSCTF
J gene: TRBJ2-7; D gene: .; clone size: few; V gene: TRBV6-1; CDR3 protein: CASIGEGGLVYEQYF
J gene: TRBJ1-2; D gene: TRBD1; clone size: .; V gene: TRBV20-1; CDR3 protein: CSAYSQGALGGYTF
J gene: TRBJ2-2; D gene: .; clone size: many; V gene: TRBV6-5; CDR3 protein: CASSSTTINTGELFF
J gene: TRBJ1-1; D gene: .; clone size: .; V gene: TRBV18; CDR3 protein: CASSGGSIVTEAFF
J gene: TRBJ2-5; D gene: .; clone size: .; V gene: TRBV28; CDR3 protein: CASSFEKGWQETQYF
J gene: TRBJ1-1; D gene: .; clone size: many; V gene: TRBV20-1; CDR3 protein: CSLPGQANTEAFF
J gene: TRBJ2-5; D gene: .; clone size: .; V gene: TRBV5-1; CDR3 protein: CASSFQVGVQETQYF
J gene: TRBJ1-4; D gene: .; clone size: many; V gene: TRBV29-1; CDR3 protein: CSVANREGEKLFF
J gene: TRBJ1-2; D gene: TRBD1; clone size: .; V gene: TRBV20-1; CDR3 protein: CSARDVQGRDGYTF
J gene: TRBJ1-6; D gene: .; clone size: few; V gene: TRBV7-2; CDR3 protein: CASSPTRSNSPLHF
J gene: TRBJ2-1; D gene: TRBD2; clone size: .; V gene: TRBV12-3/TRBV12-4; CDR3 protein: CASSFIGRTSGVVYNEQFF
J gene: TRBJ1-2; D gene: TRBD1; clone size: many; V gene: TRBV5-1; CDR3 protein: CASSVTGTEPGGYTF
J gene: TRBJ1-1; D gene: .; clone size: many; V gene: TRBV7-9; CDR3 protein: CASSEDRTEAFF
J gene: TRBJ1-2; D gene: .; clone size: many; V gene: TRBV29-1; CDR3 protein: CSVDAGTRGYTF
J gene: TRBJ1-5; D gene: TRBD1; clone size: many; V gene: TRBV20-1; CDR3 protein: CSARDPGQGLNQPQHF
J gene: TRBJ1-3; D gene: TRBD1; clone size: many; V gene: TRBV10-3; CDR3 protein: CAISAGQGVSSGNTIYF
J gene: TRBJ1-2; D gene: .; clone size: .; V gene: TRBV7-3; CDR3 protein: CASSPDRLTNYGYTF
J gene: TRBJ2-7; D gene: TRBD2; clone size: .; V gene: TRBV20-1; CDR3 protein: CSAPRLAGYGEQYF
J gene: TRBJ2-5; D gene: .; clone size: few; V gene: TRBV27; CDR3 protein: CASSHPEETQYF
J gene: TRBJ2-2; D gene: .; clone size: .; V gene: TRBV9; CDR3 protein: CASSAAGTSTRGLFF
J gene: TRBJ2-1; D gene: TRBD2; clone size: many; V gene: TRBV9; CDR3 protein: CASSAREFDNEQFF
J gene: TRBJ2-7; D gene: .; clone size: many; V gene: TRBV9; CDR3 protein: CASSVEQGYEQYF
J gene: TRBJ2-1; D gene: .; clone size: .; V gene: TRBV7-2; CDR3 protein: CASSRGLFGGYEQFF
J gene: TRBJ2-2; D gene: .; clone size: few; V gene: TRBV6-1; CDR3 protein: CASSPGETRAGELFF
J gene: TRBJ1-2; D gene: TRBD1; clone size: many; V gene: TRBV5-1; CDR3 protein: CASSQGGSNYGYTF
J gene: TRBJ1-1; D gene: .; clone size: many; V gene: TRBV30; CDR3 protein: CAWMWGPNTEAFF
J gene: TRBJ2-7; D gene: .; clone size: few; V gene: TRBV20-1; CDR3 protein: CSARGPGGIEQYF
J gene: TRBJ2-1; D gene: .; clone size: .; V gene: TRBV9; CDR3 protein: CASSGTGTNEQFF
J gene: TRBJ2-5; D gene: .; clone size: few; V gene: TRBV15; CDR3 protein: CATSRVSEETQYF
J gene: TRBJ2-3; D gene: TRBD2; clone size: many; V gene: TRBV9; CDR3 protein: CASSVGSGSLTDTQYF
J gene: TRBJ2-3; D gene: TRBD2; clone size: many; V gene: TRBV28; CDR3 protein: CASSLASGVTDTQYF
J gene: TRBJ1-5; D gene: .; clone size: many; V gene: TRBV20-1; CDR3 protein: CSARTVNMAQHF
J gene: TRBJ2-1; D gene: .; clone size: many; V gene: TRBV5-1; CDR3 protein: CASSFLWLSEQFF
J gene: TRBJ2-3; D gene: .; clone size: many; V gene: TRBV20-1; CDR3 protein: CSARDRRGLSTDTQYF
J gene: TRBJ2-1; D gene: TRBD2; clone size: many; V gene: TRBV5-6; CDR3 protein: CASSLAGLAGGYNEQFF
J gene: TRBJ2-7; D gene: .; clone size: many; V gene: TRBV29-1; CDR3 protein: CSVGTGSPYEQYF
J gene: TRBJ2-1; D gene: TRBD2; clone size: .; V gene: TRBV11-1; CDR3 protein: CASNPRRAGGSSYNEQFF
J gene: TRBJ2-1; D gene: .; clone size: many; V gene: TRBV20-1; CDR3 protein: CSATPGGYNEQFF
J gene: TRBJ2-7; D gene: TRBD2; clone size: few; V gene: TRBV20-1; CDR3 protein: CSARLAGGLVSYEQYF
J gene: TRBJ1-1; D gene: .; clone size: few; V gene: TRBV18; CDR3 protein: CASSPRDTIVNTEAFF